The clone carrying this T cell receptor beta chain was picked up a small number of times. A read error may be the cause here, since a much bigger clone is one base away. Other DNA sequences in the sample encode the same CDR3. Replicate PCRs for unsorted PBMC used about 330 ng DNA (approximately 33,000 T cell genomes). Profiled with immunoSEQ multiplex PCR; TCRdb holds only in-frame clones, not every one. The data contain fewer than 600,000 clones, 79% of them seen just once; the ten biggest clones take up over 10%. This sample was included in a study of shared clonotypes between healthy human individuals. This CDR3 is 12 amino acids long. The V end was cut by 4 bases, the J end by 3 bases, with 3 bases between. The germline gives CDR1 SGHTA, CDR2 FQGTGA.

Sequencing input: PBMCs. The source of this sequence is a woman between 40 and 55 years old in good health. Some clones in this sample may be carry-over from other donors' samples. V is TRBV7-3 and J is TRBJ2-2; no firm D call. CDR3 loop: CASSSYTGELFF. The CDR3 nucleotides are TGTGCCAGCAGCTCCTACACCGGGGAGCTGTTTTTT.